A single sample is the source of the 29 T cell receptor beta chains below, sequenced in a study of CD8+CD57+ T cells in acquired aplastic anemia. CDR3 and TCR beta VDJ profiling relied on genomic DNA as the template. TCRdb analysed the reads with MiXCR anew, one entry per CDR3 protein. Among hundreds of thousands of distinct CDR3 sequences listed, under 40% were seen once. Sequencing was done on patients that had shown CD8+CD57+ cell expansion by flow cytometry. Input material: sorted CD4+, CD8+, or CD8+CD57+ T cells (not recorded which) from PBMCs. Every receptor here comes from a human donor with aplastic anemia.

There are many counts of this clonotype. The V and J genes are TRBV6-1 and TRBJ1-5; D not certain. Germline-derived CDR1 and CDR2 are MNHNS and SASEGT. V was clipped by 2 bases and J by 7 bases, with 9 bases between them. There are 13 residues in the CDR3. CDR3 protein: CASSELWEQPQHF. CDR3 bases: TGTGCCAGCAGTGAATTGTGGGAACAGCCCCAGCATTTT.

The V and J genes are TRBV10-3 and TRBJ2-1, with D unclear. V dropped 6 bases and J dropped 8 bases, with 11 bases sitting between them. The germline V gene encodes CDR1 ENHRY and CDR2 SYGVKD. There are 12 residues in the CDR3. The CDR3 spells CAISGRDDEQFF. The CDR3, as DNA: TGTGCCATCAGCGGAAGAGACGATGAGCAGTTCTTC.

This clonotype was counted once. This chain connects TRBV6-1 to TRBJ2-3; D might be TRBD1 or TRBD2, each matching 6 bases. Germline V gene lookup returns CDR1 MNHNS and CDR2 SASEGT. The V gene lost 6 bases and the J gene lost 0 bases, with 16 bases spanning the gap. The CDR3 runs to 16 residues. Here the CDR3 DNA reads TGTGCCAGCAGATCCGATAGGGGGAGGAGCACAGATACGCAGTATTTT. It is translated as CASRSDRGRSTDTQYF.

Ten or more counts support this clonotype. This rearrangement joins TRBV29-1 to TRBJ1-2; no clear D gene. CDR3 length: 15 amino acids. The germline CDR1 and CDR2 sequences are SQVTM and ANQGSEA. The germline V and J ends were trimmed by 4 bases and 4 bases, with 19 bases remaining between them. The CDR3 spells CSVGPSATRRYGYTF. CDR3 nucleotide sequence: TGCAGCGTTGGACCCTCAGCCACTAGGCGCTATGGCTACACCTTC. Full variable domain (remainder filled in from reference TRBV29-1 and TRBJ1-2): SAVISQKPSRDICQRGTSLTIQCQVDSQVTMMFWYRQQPGQSLTLIATANQGSEATYESGFVIDKFPISRPNLTFSTLTVSNMSPEDSSIYLCSVGPSATRRYGYTFGSGTRLTVV.

A single count supports this clonotype. CDR3 in DNA: TGTGCCAGCAGTTCCGGGACAGGGTATTCACCCCTCCACTTT. It translates to CASSSGTGYSPLHF. The rearrangement links TRBV2 to TRBJ1-6; 9 bases align to TRBD1. CDR1 is SNHLY, CDR2 FYNNEI, per germline. The V and J ends lost 5 bases and 8 bases, in that order; junction bases with no gene match: 4. The CDR3 consists of 14 residues. The full variable domain, completed using reference TRBV2 and TRBJ1-6, is EPEVTQTPSHQVTQMGQEVILRCVPISNHLYFYWYRQILGQKVEFLVSFYNNEISEKSEIFDDQFSVERPDGSNFTLKIRSTKLEDSAMYFCASSSGTGYSPLHFGNGTRLTVT.

In its sample, this clonotype was seen a few times. One junction end disagrees with the germline gene, perhaps due to a read error. The genes are TRBV2 and TRBJ2-1, with D possibly being TRBD1 (6 bases). There are 14 residues in the CDR3. Germline CDR1 is SNHLY and CDR2 is FYNNEI. CDR3 in amino acids: CAGSDEYRVNEQFF. For the CDR3, the DNA is TGTGCCGGCAGTGATGAGTACAGGGTGAATGAGCAGTTCTTC.

The chain recombines TRBV29-1 with TRBJ1-1, with a tentative D call TRBD1 (5 bases). The V end was cut by 4 bases, the J end by 0 bases, with 18 bases between. This CDR3 region has 16 residues. Germline CDR1 SQVTM, CDR2 ANQGSEA. The CDR3 sequence: CSVVGSTAIMNTEAFF. Here the CDR3 DNA reads TGCAGCGTTGTCGGGTCGACAGCAATTATGAACACTGAAGCTTTCTTT.

This clonotype was recorded a few times. This may come from a read error, since a much larger clone is one base off. For the CDR3, the DNA is TGCAGCGTTGGGGATAGAGGATCCTACAATGAGCAGTTTTTC. It translates to CSVGDRGSYNEQFF. The rearrangement links TRBV29-1 to TRBJ2-1, with unresolved D. CDR3 size: 14 residues. From germline, CDR1 is SQVTM and CDR2 ANQGSEA.

This chain joins TRBV30 and TRBJ2-7; D is unresolved. Germline-derived CDR1 and CDR2 are GTSNPN and SVGIG (reference sequence). The CDR3 loop spans 14 amino acids. The V gene lost 3 bases and the J gene lost 6 bases, with 18 bases spanning the gap. The DNA for the CDR3 is TGTGCCTGGAGAACCCTAGGGAAGACGGCCGAGCAGTACTTC. Protein sequence: CAWRTLGKTAEQYF.

The chain uses TRBV5-1 and TRBJ2-2; 14 bases are shared with TRBD2. Germline V gene sequence: CDR1 SGHRS, CDR2 YFSETQ. V lost 0 bases and J lost 3; bases outside the gene matches: 4. This CDR3 contains 18 residues. The CDR3 protein is CASSLVGLAGGYTGELFF. CDR3 coding DNA: TGCGCCAGCAGCTTGGTAGGACTAGCGGGGGGATACACCGGGGAGCTGTTTTTT. Filled out from reference TRBV5-1 and TRBJ2-2, the complete variable domain reads KAGVTQTPRYLIKTRGQQVTLSCSPISGHRSVSWYQQTPGQGLQFLFEYFSETQRNKGNFPGRFSGRQFSNSRSEMNVSTLELGDSALYLCASSLVGLAGGYTGELFFGEGSRLTVL.

This clonotype came up a few times. This chain links TRBV25-1 with TRBJ2-7; 7 bases line up with TRBD2. This CDR3 has 14 residues. Germline CDR1 MGHDK, CDR2 SYGVNS. Trimming took 7 bases from V and 6 from J; bases not matched to a gene: 12. In nucleotides, the CDR3 is TGTGCCAGCACTCCTAGCGGTACGGCTGCCGAGCAGTACTTC. Protein: CASTPSGTAAEQYF.

The table lists this clonotype with a few counts. CDR3 residues: CAWSVRDRGVGQPQHF. The CDR3, as DNA: TGTGCCTGGAGTGTACGGGACAGGGGCGTCGGTCAGCCCCAGCATTTT. The chain employs TRBV30 and TRBJ1-5, with 10 bases aligning to TRBD1. Germline V CDR1 and CDR2: GTSNPN, SVGIG (reference sequence). V was clipped by 0 bases and J by 6 bases; unmatched bases: 8. This CDR3 has 16 amino acids.

The chain couples TRBV7-2 to TRBJ2-3, with D perhaps TRBD2 (5 bases). Germline CDR1 SGHTA, CDR2 FQGNSA. This CDR3 comprises 13 residues. Trimming left V 5 bases short and J 4 bases short, with 10 bases between. The CDR3: CASSLTNPDTQYF. The CDR3 DNA reads as TGTGCCAGCAGCCTGACTAATCCAGATACGCAGTATTTT.

This chain connects TRBV4-1 to TRBJ2-3; maybe TRBD1 (6 bases). Germline V gene sequence: CDR1 MGHRA, CDR2 YSYEKL. This CDR3 comprises 15 residues. V lost 0 bases and J 4 bases, leaving 11 bases between the germline ends. CDR3 nucleotide sequence: TGCGCCAGCAGCCAAGATGGGGGCGTCGCAGATACGCAGTATTTT. It is translated as CASSQDGGVADTQYF.

This clonotype has a handful of counts. Given a much more abundant clone one base away, this may be a read error. The genes are TRBV25-1 and TRBJ1-2; D not certain. V lost 4 bases and J 8 bases, leaving 14 bases between the germline ends. This CDR3 has 13 amino acids. Germline CDR1 reads MGHDK; CDR2 reads SYGVNS. The CDR3 DNA reads as TGTGCCAGCAGTGTTCTCAGAGGTCGAGGCTACACCTTC. It specifies CASSVLRGRGYTF.

The rearrangement uses TRBV29-1 and TRBJ2-3, with 10 positions matching TRBD2. The CDR3 has 14 residues. The ends lost 8 bases at V and 3 bases at J; junction bases unmatched: 8. Germline assignment: CDR1 SQVTM and CDR2 ANQGSEA. DNA for the CDR3: TGCAGCTTGCAGCGGGGGGGAGGGACAGATACGCAGTATTTT. Protein: CSLQRGGGTDTQYF.

The rearrangement uses TRBV7-3 and TRBJ2-1; tentative D call: TRBD1 (5 bases). Trimming took off 2 bases at V and 0 bases at J, with 8 bases between the two ends. This CDR3 contains 15 residues. Germline assignment: CDR1 SGHTA and CDR2 FQGTGA. In DNA form, the CDR3 reads TGTGCCAGCAGCTTAGACCAGGGCTCCTACAATGAGCAGTTCTTC. Its protein is CASSLDQGSYNEQFF.

This clonotype was detected many times. J is TRBJ1-5 and V is TRBV2; D may be TRBD1 (6 bases). Germline V gene data show CDR1 as SNHLY and CDR2 as FYNNEI. V lost 2 bases, J lost 0 bases, and 8 bases lay in between. There are 15 residues in the CDR3. In DNA, the CDR3 is TGTGCCAGCAGTGAACAGGGACATAGCAATCAGCCCCAGCATTTT. It yields the protein CASSEQGHSNQPQHF.

This clonotype was counted only a few times. The chain recombines TRBV27 with TRBJ1-5; unclear D gene. The CDR3 consists of 14 residues. Trimming shortened V by 8 bases and J by 7 bases, and 18 bases separated the two germline ends. Germline CDR1 is MNHEY and CDR2 is SMNVEV (reference sequence). The CDR3 loop is CASRLYGEGQPQHF. The CDR3 DNA is TGTGCCAGCCGGCTTTACGGGGAGGGACAGCCCCAGCATTTT.

This clonotype has just a few counts. The V call is TRBV27, the J call TRBJ1-6, with 9 bases fitting TRBD1. The length of the CDR3 is 16 residues. Per the germline V gene, CDR1 is MNHEY and CDR2 is SMNVEV (reference sequence). V was clipped by 5 bases and J by 10 bases; unmatched bases: 12. The chain's CDR3 is CASSDRMRDRDSPLHF. Written as DNA, the CDR3 is TGTGCCAGCAGTGATCGAATGAGGGACAGGGACTCACCCCTCCACTTT.

The genes are TRBV4-3 and TRBJ2-7; either TRBD1 or TRBD2 may fit D (5 bases each). Germline V gene sequence: CDR1 LGHNA, CDR2 YSLEER. V lost 0 bases and J 4 bases, leaving 13 bases between the germline ends. The CDR3 contains 15 residues. CDR3 sequence (DNA): TGCGCCAGCAGCCAAGATTTAAGCAGGGAGTACGAGCAGTACTTC. Amino acids: CASSQDLSREYEQYF.

This chain connects TRBV25-1 to TRBJ1-6; weak D call: TRBD1 (6 bases). The CDR3 has 16 amino acids. Per germline, CDR1 MGHDK and CDR2 SYGVNS. The ends were cut back, 5 bases at V and 7 bases at J, with 18 bases in the middle. CDR3 in amino acids: CASSTLTGARNSPLHF. The CDR3 DNA reads TGTGCCAGCAGTACACTCACGGGGGCGCGGAATTCACCCCTCCACTTT.

The table lists this clonotype with many counts. This sequence joins TRBV10-3 and TRBJ2-2, with D perhaps matching TRBD1 (6 bases). CDR1 and CDR2 from the germline V gene are ENHRY and SYGVKD. This CDR3 has 13 residues. The V and J ends lost 11 bases and 0 bases respectively, with 10 bases between them. CDR3 protein: CAAGQTNTGELFF. For the CDR3, the DNA is TGTGCCGCTGGACAGACGAACACCGGGGAGCTGTTTTTT.

This clonotype has a handful of counts. CDR3 protein: CASSLIAGASSYNEQFF. The CDR3 region has the DNA TGTGCCAGCAGCTTAATTGCGGGGGCTTCGTCCTACAATGAGCAGTTCTTC. The chain is built from TRBV7-6 and TRBJ2-1; TRBD2 is a possible D gene (7 bases). Per the germline V gene, CDR1 is SGHVS and CDR2 is FNYEAQ. There are 17 residues in the CDR3. V was pared by 2 bases and J by 1 base, with 15 bases between. Based on the CDR3 plus reference TRBV7-6 and TRBJ2-1, the full variable domain is GAGVSQSPRYKVTKRGQDVALRCDPISGHVSLYWYRQALGQGPEFLTYFNYEAQQDKSGLPNDRFSAERPEGSISTLTIQRTEQRDSAMYRCASSLIAGASSYNEQFFGPGTRLTVL.

The V call is TRBV2, the J call TRBJ2-7; 10 nucleotides agree with TRBD2. This CDR3 comprises 14 residues. In germline, CDR1 is SNHLY, CDR2 FYNNEI. Trimming cost V 6 bases and J 3 bases; bases outside gene matches: 5. The CDR3 sequence: CASRPGLANYEQYF. For the CDR3, the DNA is TGTGCCAGCAGGCCGGGACTAGCGAACTACGAGCAGTACTTC.

This clonotype turned up a few times. CDR3: CASERGQSQETQYF. CDR3 nucleotides: TGTGCCAGCGAACGGGGACAGAGCCAAGAGACCCAGTACTTC. The rearrangement links TRBV9 to TRBJ2-5, with TRBD1 matching 7 bases. Per the germline V gene, CDR1 is SGDLS and CDR2 is YYNGEE. CDR3 length: 14 residues. Trimming at V came to 7 bases and at J to 1 base, leaving 7 bases not matched to a gene.

The gene calls are TRBV7-2 and TRBJ2-2; D gene uncertain. Germline V gene data show CDR1 as SGHTA and CDR2 as FQGNSA. The length of the CDR3 is 14 residues. V was trimmed by 8 bases and J by 7 bases, leaving 17 bases between them. The CDR3 DNA sequence: TGTGCCAGCCAAGGTCTTCGAGGTCACGGGGAGCTGTTTTTT. This codes for CASQGLRGHGELFF.

This clonotype was picked up a small number of times. The V and J genes are TRBV19 and TRBJ2-5, with TRBD2 identical over 7 bases. The CDR3 extends over 15 amino acids. Trimming cost V 2 bases and J 5 bases; bases outside gene matches: 8. Germline CDR1 reads LNHDA; CDR2 reads SQIVND (reference sequence). The CDR3 region is CASSIFAGVGETQYF. CDR3 sequence (DNA): TGTGCCAGTAGTATATTTGCGGGAGTCGGGGAGACCCAGTACTTC.

At least ten counts were recorded for this clonotype. This chain uses TRBV10-2 with TRBJ2-3; 8 positions agree with TRBD2. The CDR3 runs 16 residues. Germline V lookup: CDR1 WSHSY, CDR2 SAAADI. With V trimmed by 1 base and J by 2 bases, 5 bases remained unmatched. The CDR3 here is CASSEFPGLATDTQYF. The CDR3 DNA reads TGCGCCAGCAGTGAGTTCCCTGGACTAGCCACAGATACGCAGTATTTT.